The 4 T cell receptor beta chains given below trace back to one sample, sequenced in a study of T cell responses to AZD1222 COVID-19 vaccine. Profiling relied on immunoSEQ multiplex PCR, and the TCRdb table lists in-frame clones only, not all of them. The profile covers over 40,000 clones, with about 88% appearing a single time and about a quarter taken by the ten largest. Sequencing used peripheral blood, obtained on day 0 of AZD1222 vaccination. The origin of the receptors is an adult in good health.

This rearrangement joins TRBV19 to TRBJ2-7; 7 positions agree with TRBD1. J was trimmed by 10 bases and V by 1 base; bases with no gene match: 13. This CDR3 spans 15 amino acids. The germline gives CDR1 LNHDA, CDR2 SQIVND (reference sequence). CDR3 region: CASSIASWDRSSQYF. The CDR3, as DNA: TGTGCCAGTAGTATAGCTAGTTGGGACAGAAGTTCTCAGTACTTC.

This clone has more than one count but fewer than ten. Mismatch with germline at one junction end may stem from a read error. The gene calls are TRBV28 and TRBJ1-2; D remains unclear. Germline V CDR1 and CDR2: MDHEN, SYDVKM. The CDR3 spans 12 residues. CDR3 sequence reads: CASRSSSRGSAF. The DNA of the CDR3 is TGTGCCAGCAGGTCCTCCTCCCGAGGATCCGCCTTC.

This clone showed up just once. The chain uses TRBV16 and TRBJ1-3; perhaps TRBD1 as D (6 bases). The ends were cut back, 3 bases at V and 4 bases at J, with 16 bases in the middle. CDR1 KGHSY and CDR2 FQNENV come from the germline V gene. CDR3 length equals 16 residues. For the CDR3, the DNA is TGTGCCAGCAGCCACCATCGGGGGGCGCAAGGAAACACCATATATTTT. Translated, it gives CASSHHRGAQGNTIYF.

The V call is TRBV6-2 or TRBV6-3, the J call TRBJ1-1, with TRBD1 as a possible D gene (5 bases). The germline CDR1 and CDR2 sequences are MNHEY and SVGEGT. The CDR3 contains 14 residues. V was shortened by 0 bases and J by 11 bases, with 16 bases between the two germline ends. The CDR3: CASSYSLGTERAFF. The CDR3 nucleotides are TGTGCCAGCAGTTACTCATTGGGGACCGAGCGCGCTTTCTTT.